The 26 T cell receptor beta chains below come from one sample, sequenced in a study of post-analysis software for immune sequencing data. No antigen has been assigned to these receptors. Unique molecular identifiers were carried by the TCR beta cDNA libraries. TCRdb processed the PCR reads anew with MiXCR; each CDR3 protein has one entry. The profile shows approximately 730,000 distinct CDR3 sequences, 25% to 30% of them singletons. The study, taken as a whole, reports: Compared with controls, patients had more of about 5 TRBV segments, including TRBV5-6, TRBV5-1 and TRBV20-1.

The sequencing sample was made of blood. These receptors all stem from a girl aged 10 to 17 with multiple sclerosis.

This clonotype turned up a few times. The chain carries TRBV4-1 and TRBJ2-5; D perhaps matches TRBD2 (7 bases). CDR1 and CDR2 from the germline V gene are MGHRA and YSYEKL. The V gene lost 0 bases and the J gene lost 2 bases, with 19 bases spanning the gap. This CDR3 is 18 amino acids long. The CDR3 DNA follows: TGCGCCAGCAGCCAAGATCGTTCTGCGGGGGCCTTACAAGAGACCCAGTACTTC. Protein sequence: CASSQDRSAGALQETQYF.

The chain has TRBV14 and TRBJ2-1; possible D gene TRBD2, 6 bases. Germline CDR1 is SGHDN and CDR2 is FVKESK. Trimming left V 4 bases short and J 2 bases short, with 12 bases between. The CDR3 totals 15 residues. CDR3 in amino acids: CASSPNGGTYNEQFF. In DNA, the CDR3 is TGTGCCAGCAGCCCGAATGGCGGGACCTACAATGAGCAGTTCTTC.

The chain carries TRBV10-2 and TRBJ2-5; the match to TRBD2 covers 11 bases. The end of the DNA is better explained by TRBJ2-7, so the J call may be wrong. This CDR3 has 16 residues. Germline V gene data show CDR1 as WSHSY and CDR2 as SAAADI. The CDR3 DNA reads TGCGCCAGCAGGCTAGCGGGAGGCTCCTTCGTGCACGAGCAGTACTTC. Translating it yields CASRLAGGSFVHEQYF.

J is TRBJ2-7 and V is TRBV11-2; 7 bases align to TRBD1. Germline V CDR1 and CDR2: SGHAT, FQNNGV. V lost 4 bases and J lost 2; bases outside the gene matches: 8. This CDR3 has 15 residues. In DNA, the CDR3 is TGTGCCAGCAGCTCCGGACAGGCTATTCCCTACGAGCAGTACTTC. This translates into CASSSGQAIPYEQYF.

This clonotype has a handful of counts. The chain recombines TRBV12-3 or TRBV12-4 with TRBJ1-6; 11 bases align to TRBD1. Trimming cost V 4 bases and J 7 bases; bases outside gene matches: 9. CDR3 size: 17 residues. CDR3 region: CASSSTRDRGTNSPLHF. Here the CDR3 DNA reads TGTGCCAGCAGTTCCACCCGGGACAGGGGGACCAATTCACCCCTCCACTTT.

The genes are TRBV16 and TRBJ2-1; 8 nucleotides agree with TRBD2. V shed 0 bases, J shed 6 bases, and the junction held 7 bases outside the gene matches. The germline CDR1 and CDR2 sequences are KGHSY and FQNENV. The CDR3 has 16 residues. The CDR3 protein is CASSQSGLASSNEQFF. CDR3 DNA: TGTGCCAGCAGCCAATCTGGACTAGCTTCTTCCAATGAGCAGTTCTTC.

V gene TRBV6-5 combines with J gene TRBJ2-5; D might be TRBD1 (5 bases). In germline, CDR1 is MNHEY, CDR2 SVGAGI. CDR3 length: 13 residues. V was trimmed by 2 bases and J by 4 bases, leaving 8 bases between them. This CDR3 reads CASSYGAPETQYF. CDR3 sequence (DNA): TGTGCCAGCAGTTACGGGGCTCCAGAGACCCAGTACTTC.

The chain joins TRBV28 to TRBJ1-5, with TRBD1 matching 8 bases. The germline V gene encodes CDR1 MDHEN and CDR2 SYDVKM. After removal of 7 bases from V and 4 bases from J, the junction contained 9 bases not matched to a gene. The CDR3 spans 15 residues. The CDR3 DNA reads TGTGCCAGCACTCCGACAGGGGATAGTAATCAGCCCCAGCATTTT. It translates to CASTPTGDSNQPQHF.

J is TRBJ1-1 and V is TRBV5-1; TRBD1 might be the D (6 bases). CDR3 length: 17 amino acids. Germline V gives CDR1 SGHRS, CDR2 YFSETQ. The germline V and J ends were trimmed by 1 base and 6 bases, with 22 bases remaining between them. Here the CDR3 DNA reads TGCGCCAGCAGCTTGCGGGCACCCACAGGGAGTAGGTCTGAAGCTTTCTTT. Its translation: CASSLRAPTGSRSEAFF.

V gene TRBV7-2 combines with J gene TRBJ2-1; TRBD2 matches at 7 bases. The CDR3 has 12 residues. The V segment lost 3 bases and the J segment 12 bases; nucleotides outside the gene matches: 5. Germline lookup yields CDR1 SGHTA and CDR2 FQGNSA. In DNA form, the CDR3 reads TGTGCCAGCAGCTTCACTAGCGCTGGGCAGTTCTTC. This translates into CASSFTSAGQFF.

The J gene is TRBJ2-1, the V gene TRBV7-6, with 9 bases matching TRBD2. The CDR3 is 16 amino acids. In germline, CDR1 is SGHVS, CDR2 FNYEAQ. Unmatched junction bases numbered 8, after V lost 5 bases and J lost 3 bases. CDR3 region: CASSLTAGGGYNEQFF. CDR3 bases: TGTGCCAGCAGCCTGACTGCGGGAGGGGGCTACAATGAGCAGTTCTTC.

The V and J genes are TRBV3-1 and TRBJ2-1, with 7 bases matching TRBD2. With 0 bases clipped from V and 9 bases from J, the junction kept 5 bases outside the gene matches. CDR1 and CDR2 from the germline V gene are LGHDT and YNNKEL (reference sequence). The CDR3 consists of 14 residues. The CDR3 nucleotides read TGTGCCAGCAGCCAAGAAGCCCAGCGGGGTGAGCAGTTCTTC. Amino acids: CASSQEAQRGEQFF.

This clonotype was seen a handful of times. The gene calls are TRBV4-3 and TRBJ2-3, with D hard to call. Germline values: CDR1 LGHNA, CDR2 YSLEER. V lost 0 bases, J lost 4 bases, and 5 bases lay in between. The CDR3 covers 13 residues. The CDR3 reads CASSQDQADTQYF. Here the CDR3 DNA reads TGCGCCAGCAGCCAAGATCAGGCAGATACGCAGTATTTT.

This chain joins TRBV20-1 and TRBJ1-1, with unresolved D. The germline V gene has CDR1 DFQATT and CDR2 SNEGSKA (reference sequence). Trimming took off 8 bases at V and 1 base at J, with 14 bases between the two ends. The CDR3 runs 13 residues. The CDR3 nucleotides read TGCAGTCCCGGTGGTGGGTCGAACACTGAAGCTTTCTTT. Translated, it gives CSPGGGSNTEAFF.

This clonotype was recorded a few times. V gene TRBV6-2 or TRBV6-3 combines with J gene TRBJ2-5; TRBD2 matches 7 bases. The end of the DNA fits TRBJ2-7 better, so the J call may be wrong. CDR1 is MNHEY, CDR2 SVGEGT, per germline. The CDR3 covers 15 residues. The CDR3 here is CASSYSKAGDLEQYF. The CDR3 DNA reads TGTGCCAGCAGTTACTCTAAGGCGGGAGATCTCGAGCAGTACTTC.

Note on this clonotype: A much larger clone differs from this one at a single base, so this may be a read error. The J gene is TRBJ2-6, the V gene TRBV4-3; D unresolved. V lost 2 bases, J lost 2 bases, and 19 bases lay in between. Germline V lookup: CDR1 LGHNA, CDR2 YSLEER. CDR3 length: 19 residues. CDR3 sequence reads: CASSQILNSRPTGANVLTF. DNA for the CDR3: TGCGCCAGCAGCCAAATACTGAACAGCCGGCCAACTGGGGCCAACGTCCTGACTTTC.

The chain carries TRBV7-8 and TRBJ2-1; maybe TRBD1 (5 bases). Germline V gene data show CDR1 as SGHVS and CDR2 as FQNEAQ. Trimming pared 1 base from V and 15 bases from J, leaving 16 bases between. This CDR3 comprises 13 residues. The CDR3 nucleotides read TGTGCCAGCAGCTTAGAGACAGACCCCACGAGGTTCTTC. This encodes CASSLETDPTRFF.

The chain has TRBV2 and TRBJ2-5; no reliable D call. V dropped 10 bases and J dropped 4 bases, with 16 bases sitting between them. The CDR3 covers 13 residues. Germline lookup yields CDR1 SNHLY and CDR2 FYNNEI. CDR3 region: CATTGPARETQYF. Written as DNA, the CDR3 is TGTGCCACCACCGGTCCGGCTCGAGAGACCCAGTACTTC.

This clonotype was detected ten times or more. The CDR3, as DNA: TGTGCCAGCAGTTACGATCAACGAGAGTTCTTC. Translation gives CASSYDQREFF. The chain is built from TRBV6-5 and TRBJ2-1; D gene uncertain. The germline V and J ends were trimmed by 2 bases and 14 bases, with 10 bases remaining between them. This CDR3 has 11 amino acids. The germline CDR1 and CDR2 sequences are MNHEY and SVGAGI.

V is TRBV21-1 and J is TRBJ2-7; TRBD2 is the table's D call and was not checked against the DNA. TRBV21-1 is reported as a pseudogene. This CDR3 has 16 amino acids. CDR3 sequence: CASSKVLVGTTGEQYF. The DNA for the CDR3 is TGTGCCAGCAGCAAAGTTTTGGTGGGTACTACGGGAGAGCAGTACTTC.

This clonotype turned up a few times. The chain carries TRBV29-1 and TRBJ2-5, with D possibly TRBD1 on 6 matching bases. CDR3 length: 14 amino acids. The germline V gene has CDR1 SQVTM and CDR2 ANQGSEA. The V and J ends lost 1 base and 4 bases respectively, with 13 bases between them. CDR3 sequence reads: CSVEVSGARETQYF. CDR3 bases: TGCAGCGTTGAAGTATCAGGGGCACGAGAGACCCAGTACTTC.

This chain joins TRBV6-2 or TRBV6-3 and TRBJ2-1, with D perhaps matching TRBD1 (8 bases). Germline lookup yields CDR1 MNHEY and CDR2 SVGEGT. The CDR3 has 23 amino acids. V lost 6 bases, J lost 7 bases, and 43 bases lay in between. The CDR3 DNA is TGTGCCAGCAGGCACATTCGACAGGGGATGCGGGAGATTGGTCGTGGAAGATGGAATGAGCAGTTCTTC. Amino acid sequence: CASRHIRQGMREIGRGRWNEQFF.

V usage is TRBV7-2 and J usage is TRBJ1-2; no clear D gene. Trimming cost V 1 base and J 4 bases, with 13 bases left between them. Looked up from germline, CDR1 is SGHTA and CDR2 is FQGNSA. There are 15 residues in the CDR3. This chain's CDR3 is CASSLVTQLGYGYTF. The CDR3 coding sequence is TGTGCCAGCAGCTTAGTAACCCAGTTAGGCTATGGCTACACCTTC. Full variable domain (outside the CDR3, taken from reference TRBV7-2 and TRBJ1-2): GAGVSQSPSNKVTEKGKDVELRCDPISGHTALYWYRQSLGQGLEFLIYFQGNSAPDKSGLPSDRFSAERTGGSVSTLTIQRTQQEDSAVYLCASSLVTQLGYGYTFGSGTRLTVV.

This sequence joins TRBV2 and TRBJ2-3; D remains unclear. The CDR3 covers 14 residues. Germline V CDR1 and CDR2: SNHLY, FYNNEI. V gave up 5 bases and J gave up 3 bases, with 12 bases separating them. CDR3 bases: TGTGCCAGCAGTCGTCAACCGGCGACAGATACGCAGTATTTT. Translating gives CASSRQPATDTQYF.

This rearrangement joins TRBV10-3 to TRBJ2-1, with 11 bases lining up with TRBD2. Germline CDR1 ENHRY, CDR2 SYGVKD. The CDR3 consists of 18 residues. Unmatched junction bases numbered 11, after V lost 2 bases and J lost 5 bases. CDR3 loop: CAISEQLALAGDHNEQFF. The CDR3, as DNA: TGTGCCATCAGTGAGCAGTTGGCACTAGCGGGAGATCACAATGAGCAGTTCTTC.

A few counts support this clonotype. The DNA of the CDR3 is TGTGCCAGCAGTCACCACGGGGCAGCTTCTAGAGAGACCCAGTACTTC. It codes for CASSHHGAASRETQYF. This chain links TRBV28 with TRBJ2-4, with D possibly being TRBD1 or TRBD2 (5 bases each). The assigned J gene may be wrong: the sequence end matches TRBJ2-5 better. This CDR3 is built from 16 residues. Germline V gives CDR1 MDHEN, CDR2 SYDVKM.